Described below is a single T cell receptor (beta chain) sequence and its context. No antigen is known for it. CDR1 and CDR2 (germline): LGHDT, YNNKEL (reference sequence). The CDR3 is 10 amino acids. V dropped 3 bases and J dropped 8 bases, with 4 bases sitting between them. This specimen belongs to a study of post-analysis software for immune sequencing data. The wider study: Included courses were relapsing-remitting and secondary progressive multiple sclerosis; progressive-relapsing multiple sclerosis was also included. Study-level points and caveats: Relative to controls, patients with multiple sclerosis showed significantly lower normalized Chao1 diversity. The five TRBV segments detected at higher frequency in patients than in controls included TRBV5-6, TRBV5-1 and TRBV20-1.

The TCR beta cDNA libraries carried unique molecular identifiers. Input of about 0.9 to 10 million T cells yielded roughly 0.5 million cDNA molecules. TCRdb fed the PCR reads into MiXCR, producing one record per CDR3 protein. The table lists 740,000 or so distinct CDR3 sequences, under 70% of them singletons. The sequence came from a girl aged 10 to 17 with multiple sclerosis. The sample consisted of blood. V and J are TRBV3-1 and TRBJ2-5; no definite D call. Here the CDR3 DNA reads TGTGCCAGCAGCCAGGGAACCCAGTACTTC. Its translation is CASSQGTQYF.